A selection of T cell receptor beta chains follows, all from one sample in a study of cytomegalovirus exposure and HLA in healthy donors. Measured with immunoSEQ multiplex PCR; TCRdb has only the in-frame clones, and not every one. This table has more than 110,000 clones, about 76% appearing once. Sequencing was done on a sample of PBMCs. These receptors came from a male donor in good health and CMV-seronegative. CDR3s include the opening cysteine and the closing phenylalanine or tryptophan. D genes are given only for firm matches. Clone size is shown for a subset of rows, as once, few, many or a class of expanded clone.

cdr3_nt: TGTGCCAGCAGCCCGTCCACTACAGGGGCCAGAGCCCAGCATTTT
cdr3_aa: CASSPSTTGARAQHF
clone_size: -
v_call: TRBV6-5
d_call: TRBD1
j_call: TRBJ1-5

cdr3_nt: TGTGCCAGCAGCTTAAATCCCTGGGGGGCGGGAGTAGATACGCAGTATTTT
cdr3_aa: CASSLNPWGAGVDTQYF
clone_size: -
v_call: TRBV7-3
d_call: -
j_call: TRBJ2-3

cdr3_nt: TGTGCCAGCAGCTTGCAGAGCGGGAGAAGCTTCGAGCAGTACTTC
cdr3_aa: CASSLQSGRSFEQYF
clone_size: -
v_call: TRBV5-8
d_call: TRBD2
j_call: TRBJ2-7

cdr3_nt: TGTGCCAGCAGCGTATGGGGGGAAAGCTCCTACGAGCAGTACTTC
cdr3_aa: CASSVWGESSYEQYF
clone_size: -
v_call: TRBV9
d_call: -
j_call: TRBJ2-7

cdr3_nt: TGTGCCAGCAGCCCAGGGCTTTACTACGAGCAGTACTTC
cdr3_aa: CASSPGLYYEQYF
clone_size: -
v_call: TRBV6-6
d_call: -
j_call: TRBJ2-7

cdr3_nt: TGTGCCAGCAGCTTATACGCGCTGTACAATGAGCAGTTCTTC
cdr3_aa: CASSLYALYNEQFF
clone_size: -
v_call: TRBV7-2
d_call: -
j_call: TRBJ2-1

cdr3_nt: TGTGCCAGCTCTCCTACTAGCGTCAATGAGCAGTTCTTC
cdr3_aa: CASSPTSVNEQFF
clone_size: -
v_call: TRBV18
d_call: TRBD2
j_call: TRBJ2-1

cdr3_nt: TGCGCCAGCAGCCAATCCTACAGTAGCTCCTACGAGCAGTACTTC
cdr3_aa: CASSQSYSSSYEQYF
clone_size: few
v_call: TRBV4-1
d_call: -
j_call: TRBJ2-7

cdr3_nt: TGTGCCAGCAGGCAGACTATAACCTACGAGCAGTACTTC
cdr3_aa: CASRQTITYEQYF
clone_size: once
v_call: TRBV6-1
d_call: -
j_call: TRBJ2-7

cdr3_nt: TGTGCCTGGAGTACAGGTGGTGCCGGGGAGCTGTTTTTT
cdr3_aa: CAWSTGGAGELFF
clone_size: -
v_call: TRBV30
d_call: -
j_call: TRBJ2-2

cdr3_nt: TGTTCCAGCAGCTTAGGTCTCGGCGGGCCCAGGAACGAGCAGTACTTC
cdr3_aa: CSSSLGLGGPRNEQYF
clone_size: few
v_call: TRBV7-9
d_call: -
j_call: TRBJ2-7

cdr3_nt: TGCGCCAGCAGCTTGGGGGGGGGAGGAAGCAATCAGCCCCAGCATTTT
cdr3_aa: CASSLGGGGSNQPQHF
clone_size: -
v_call: TRBV5-1
d_call: -
j_call: TRBJ1-5

cdr3_nt: TGTGCCAGCCAAATTAGCTCCTACAATGAGCAGTTCTTC
cdr3_aa: CASQISSYNEQFF
clone_size: -
v_call: TRBV2
d_call: -
j_call: TRBJ2-1

cdr3_nt: TGTGCTAGTGGTGGGCAGACAGATACGCAGTATTTT
cdr3_aa: CASGGQTDTQYF
clone_size: -
v_call: TRBV12-5
d_call: -
j_call: TRBJ2-3

cdr3_nt: TGTGCCAGCAGTGAAGGTGGTAGCATACTCGGCACCATATATTTT
cdr3_aa: CASSEGGSILGTIYF
clone_size: -
v_call: TRBV6-1
d_call: -
j_call: TRBJ1-3

cdr3_nt: TGTGCCAGCACCGTAACAGGGGTCGGTAGCTATGGCTACACCTTC
cdr3_aa: CASTVTGVGSYGYTF
clone_size: once
v_call: TRBV27
d_call: TRBD1
j_call: TRBJ1-2

cdr3_nt: TGTGCCAGCAGCTTCGGGGCTAACTATGGCTACACCTTC
cdr3_aa: CASSFGANYGYTF
clone_size: -
v_call: TRBV7-3
d_call: -
j_call: TRBJ1-2

cdr3_nt: TGTGCCAGCAGCGGACTTCTCTCCTACGAGCAGTACTTC
cdr3_aa: CASSGLLSYEQYF
clone_size: once
v_call: TRBV2
d_call: -
j_call: TRBJ2-7

cdr3_nt: TGTGCCACCCAGGACAGGGGGTCCCACGAGCAGTACTTC
cdr3_aa: CATQDRGSHEQYF
clone_size: -
v_call: TRBV19
d_call: TRBD1
j_call: TRBJ2-7

cdr3_nt: TGTGCCAGCACCACGGACAGGGGTGTGGCCGGGGAGCTGTTTTTT
cdr3_aa: CASTTDRGVAGELFF
clone_size: -
v_call: TRBV6-1
d_call: TRBD1
j_call: TRBJ2-2

cdr3_nt: TGTGCCAGCAGTCGACTAGCGGGGAACCAAGAGACCCAGTACTTC
cdr3_aa: CASSRLAGNQETQYF
clone_size: few
v_call: TRBV6-4
d_call: TRBD2
j_call: TRBJ2-5

cdr3_nt: TGTGCCACCAGCAGAGGCTACAGCGCGGGTCCGAATACGCAGTATTTT
cdr3_aa: CATSRGYSAGPNTQYF
clone_size: -
v_call: TRBV15
d_call: -
j_call: TRBJ2-3

cdr3_nt: TGTGCCAGCAGTGAACAGGGGCGCGGGGAGACCCAGTACTTC
cdr3_aa: CASSEQGRGETQYF
clone_size: -
v_call: TRBV25-1
d_call: -
j_call: TRBJ2-5

cdr3_nt: TGCAGCGTTGATTCAGGAGGAACCTACGAGCAGTACTTC
cdr3_aa: CSVDSGGTYEQYF
clone_size: -
v_call: TRBV29-1
d_call: -
j_call: TRBJ2-7

cdr3_nt: TGTGCCAGCAGCCAAGCGGGGTCCTACAATGAGCAGTTCTTC
cdr3_aa: CASSQAGSYNEQFF
clone_size: -
v_call: TRBV4-2
d_call: -
j_call: TRBJ2-1

cdr3_nt: TGTGCCAGCTCACCCATAAGGGGAGAAGCTTTCTTT
cdr3_aa: CASSPIRGEAFF
clone_size: -
v_call: TRBV18
d_call: -
j_call: TRBJ1-1

cdr3_nt: TGTGCCAGCAGTGAAGCGAGAAGCTACAATGAGCAGTTCTTC
cdr3_aa: CASSEARSYNEQFF
clone_size: -
v_call: TRBV6-1
d_call: -
j_call: TRBJ2-1

cdr3_nt: TGTGCCACCAGCAGAGATGTGGGCGAAGCTTTCTTT
cdr3_aa: CATSRDVGEAFF
clone_size: -
v_call: TRBV15
d_call: -
j_call: TRBJ1-1

cdr3_nt: TGTGCCAGCATTTACAGGGGGCAGAACACTGAAGCTTTCTTT
cdr3_aa: CASIYRGQNTEAFF
clone_size: -
v_call: TRBV2
d_call: TRBD1
j_call: TRBJ1-1

cdr3_nt: TGTGCCAGCAGCTTGGCGGGCCAAGAGGGATACTTC
cdr3_aa: CASSLAGQEGYF
clone_size: -
v_call: TRBV5-8
d_call: -
j_call: TRBJ2-7

cdr3_nt: TGTGCCAGCAGTTTATCCGCGGGGGACACTGAAGCTTTCTTT
cdr3_aa: CASSLSAGDTEAFF
clone_size: -
v_call: TRBV28
d_call: -
j_call: TRBJ1-1

cdr3_nt: TGTGCCAGCAGTTTGTCGACAGATCGGAATCAGCCCCAGCATTTT
cdr3_aa: CASSLSTDRNQPQHF
clone_size: -
v_call: TRBV6-5
d_call: -
j_call: TRBJ1-5

cdr3_nt: TGTGCCAGTAGCCTTCCGGGGGGGCCGGATACGCAGTATTTT
cdr3_aa: CASSLPGGPDTQYF
clone_size: -
v_call: TRBV19
d_call: TRBD2
j_call: TRBJ2-3

cdr3_nt: TGTGCCAGCAGTGTGGGACAGAGACCAACCACAGATACGCAGTATTTT
cdr3_aa: CASSVGQRPTTDTQYF
clone_size: -
v_call: TRBV6-6
d_call: TRBD1
j_call: TRBJ2-3

cdr3_nt: TGCGCCAGCAGTACGGGACTAGATGGAAATGAGCAGTTCTTC
cdr3_aa: CASSTGLDGNEQFF
clone_size: -
v_call: TRBV5-1
d_call: TRBD2
j_call: TRBJ2-1

cdr3_nt: TGTGCCAGCAGCCCTCCACCGGTGGGGCCCTCCTACAATGAGCAGTTCTTC
cdr3_aa: CASSPPPVGPSYNEQFF
clone_size: -
v_call: TRBV7-2
d_call: -
j_call: TRBJ2-1

cdr3_nt: TGTGCCAGCAGTGACCCCGCGCGAGGAGGGGCCAACGTCCTGACTTTC
cdr3_aa: CASSDPARGGANVLTF
clone_size: -
v_call: TRBV25-1
d_call: -
j_call: TRBJ2-6

cdr3_nt: TGTGCCAGCTCACCTCCGGGAATAAACTATGGCTACACCTTC
cdr3_aa: CASSPPGINYGYTF
clone_size: -
v_call: TRBV18
d_call: -
j_call: TRBJ1-2

cdr3_nt: TGCGCCAGCAGCCCGGGACTAGCGGGGAACACCGGGGAGCTGTTTTTT
cdr3_aa: CASSPGLAGNTGELFF
clone_size: -
v_call: TRBV5-1
d_call: TRBD2
j_call: TRBJ2-2

cdr3_nt: TGTGCCAGCAGTGCGTCCTACGAGCAGTACTTC
cdr3_aa: CASSASYEQYF
clone_size: once
v_call: TRBV25-1
d_call: -
j_call: TRBJ2-7

cdr3_nt: TGTGCCAGCAGCCAGGCGGGGGGCGCTAGGTACGAGCAGTACTTC
cdr3_aa: CASSQAGGARYEQYF
clone_size: -
v_call: TRBV7-2
d_call: TRBD2
j_call: TRBJ2-7

cdr3_nt: TGTGCCAGCAGTTCCGCAGGGCCAGATACGCAGTATTTT
cdr3_aa: CASSSAGPDTQYF
clone_size: many
v_call: TRBV6-5
d_call: -
j_call: TRBJ2-3

cdr3_nt: TGTGCCAGCGGGATGGTGGAGGGTTCACCCCTCCACTTT
cdr3_aa: CASGMVEGSPLHF
clone_size: -
v_call: TRBV19
d_call: -
j_call: TRBJ1-6

cdr3_nt: TGTGCCAGCAGCTCGACTAGCCGGGGAGGTGAGCAGTTCTTC
cdr3_aa: CASSSTSRGGEQFF
clone_size: -
v_call: TRBV6-5
d_call: TRBD2
j_call: TRBJ2-1

cdr3_nt: TGCAGCGGGCGAGCGGGCATGAAAGAGACCCAGTACTTC
cdr3_aa: CSGRAGMKETQYF
clone_size: -
v_call: TRBV29-1
d_call: -
j_call: TRBJ2-5

cdr3_nt: TGTGCCAGCAGCTTGGGGGTGGGGGGTCTAACGAACTATGGCTACACCTTC
cdr3_aa: CASSLGVGGLTNYGYTF
clone_size: -
v_call: TRBV5-6
d_call: -
j_call: TRBJ1-2

cdr3_nt: TGTGCCTCAAGGGGCCCCCAAGAGACCCAGTACTTC
cdr3_aa: CASRGPQETQYF
clone_size: few
v_call: TRBV27
d_call: -
j_call: TRBJ2-5

cdr3_nt: TGTGCCAGCGGCGACCGGTGGCAGGGGGCTTGGGGCTACACCTTC
cdr3_aa: CASGDRWQGAWGYTF
clone_size: -
v_call: TRBV11-2
d_call: TRBD1
j_call: TRBJ1-2

cdr3_nt: TGTGCCAGCAGTTACACAGGGGTGATGAACACTGAAGCTTTCTTT
cdr3_aa: CASSYTGVMNTEAFF
clone_size: -
v_call: TRBV6-5
d_call: TRBD1
j_call: TRBJ1-1

cdr3_nt: TGTGCCAGCTCACCGTCCCAGGGGGCCTCAGATACGCAGTATTTT
cdr3_aa: CASSPSQGASDTQYF
clone_size: -
v_call: TRBV18
d_call: TRBD1
j_call: TRBJ2-3

cdr3_nt: TGTGCCAGCAGCGTCACAGGGTTTAACGAGCAGTACTTC
cdr3_aa: CASSVTGFNEQYF
clone_size: once
v_call: TRBV9
d_call: -
j_call: TRBJ2-7

cdr3_nt: TGTGCCAGCAGCCCCGGGACAACAACTAATGAAAAACTGTTTTTT
cdr3_aa: CASSPGTTTNEKLFF
clone_size: -
v_call: TRBV11-2
d_call: -
j_call: TRBJ1-4

cdr3_nt: TGTGCCAGCAGAACCACAGTTTCTAACTATGGCTACACCTTC
cdr3_aa: CASRTTVSNYGYTF
clone_size: -
v_call: TRBV6-1
d_call: -
j_call: TRBJ1-2

cdr3_nt: TGCGCCAGCAGCCCGGGGGGGACTAGCGGTACTGGATTTGACTTC
cdr3_aa: CASSPGGTSGTGFDF
clone_size: -
v_call: TRBV5-1
d_call: TRBD2
j_call: TRBJ2-7

cdr3_nt: TGTGCCAGCAGTTACAAGGGGTTTACTGAAGCTTTCTTT
cdr3_aa: CASSYKGFTEAFF
clone_size: few
v_call: TRBV6-5
d_call: -
j_call: TRBJ1-1

cdr3_nt: TGTGCCAGCAACCAACAGGCGAACACCGGGGAGCTGTTTTTT
cdr3_aa: CASNQQANTGELFF
clone_size: once
v_call: TRBV9
d_call: -
j_call: TRBJ2-2

cdr3_nt: TGTGCCAGCAGCTTAGAGTACTCGAACTTACGTCCCCAAGAGACCCAGTACTTC
cdr3_aa: CASSLEYSNLRPQETQYF
clone_size: -
v_call: TRBV7-2
d_call: -
j_call: TRBJ2-5

cdr3_nt: TGTGCCAGCTCCCCCAACAGGGTAAAGGACACTGAGGCTTTCTTT
cdr3_aa: CASSPNRVKDTEAFF
clone_size: -
v_call: TRBV18
d_call: -
j_call: TRBJ1-1

cdr3_nt: TGTGCCAGCAGTTATCCATTGACAGCCTACTACGAGCAGTACTTC
cdr3_aa: CASSYPLTAYYEQYF
clone_size: once
v_call: TRBV6-6
d_call: -
j_call: TRBJ2-7

cdr3_nt: TGCAGCGTCTCGGACAGGGTCGGGACCGGGGAGCTGTTTTTT
cdr3_aa: CSVSDRVGTGELFF
clone_size: few
v_call: TRBV29-1
d_call: TRBD1
j_call: TRBJ2-2